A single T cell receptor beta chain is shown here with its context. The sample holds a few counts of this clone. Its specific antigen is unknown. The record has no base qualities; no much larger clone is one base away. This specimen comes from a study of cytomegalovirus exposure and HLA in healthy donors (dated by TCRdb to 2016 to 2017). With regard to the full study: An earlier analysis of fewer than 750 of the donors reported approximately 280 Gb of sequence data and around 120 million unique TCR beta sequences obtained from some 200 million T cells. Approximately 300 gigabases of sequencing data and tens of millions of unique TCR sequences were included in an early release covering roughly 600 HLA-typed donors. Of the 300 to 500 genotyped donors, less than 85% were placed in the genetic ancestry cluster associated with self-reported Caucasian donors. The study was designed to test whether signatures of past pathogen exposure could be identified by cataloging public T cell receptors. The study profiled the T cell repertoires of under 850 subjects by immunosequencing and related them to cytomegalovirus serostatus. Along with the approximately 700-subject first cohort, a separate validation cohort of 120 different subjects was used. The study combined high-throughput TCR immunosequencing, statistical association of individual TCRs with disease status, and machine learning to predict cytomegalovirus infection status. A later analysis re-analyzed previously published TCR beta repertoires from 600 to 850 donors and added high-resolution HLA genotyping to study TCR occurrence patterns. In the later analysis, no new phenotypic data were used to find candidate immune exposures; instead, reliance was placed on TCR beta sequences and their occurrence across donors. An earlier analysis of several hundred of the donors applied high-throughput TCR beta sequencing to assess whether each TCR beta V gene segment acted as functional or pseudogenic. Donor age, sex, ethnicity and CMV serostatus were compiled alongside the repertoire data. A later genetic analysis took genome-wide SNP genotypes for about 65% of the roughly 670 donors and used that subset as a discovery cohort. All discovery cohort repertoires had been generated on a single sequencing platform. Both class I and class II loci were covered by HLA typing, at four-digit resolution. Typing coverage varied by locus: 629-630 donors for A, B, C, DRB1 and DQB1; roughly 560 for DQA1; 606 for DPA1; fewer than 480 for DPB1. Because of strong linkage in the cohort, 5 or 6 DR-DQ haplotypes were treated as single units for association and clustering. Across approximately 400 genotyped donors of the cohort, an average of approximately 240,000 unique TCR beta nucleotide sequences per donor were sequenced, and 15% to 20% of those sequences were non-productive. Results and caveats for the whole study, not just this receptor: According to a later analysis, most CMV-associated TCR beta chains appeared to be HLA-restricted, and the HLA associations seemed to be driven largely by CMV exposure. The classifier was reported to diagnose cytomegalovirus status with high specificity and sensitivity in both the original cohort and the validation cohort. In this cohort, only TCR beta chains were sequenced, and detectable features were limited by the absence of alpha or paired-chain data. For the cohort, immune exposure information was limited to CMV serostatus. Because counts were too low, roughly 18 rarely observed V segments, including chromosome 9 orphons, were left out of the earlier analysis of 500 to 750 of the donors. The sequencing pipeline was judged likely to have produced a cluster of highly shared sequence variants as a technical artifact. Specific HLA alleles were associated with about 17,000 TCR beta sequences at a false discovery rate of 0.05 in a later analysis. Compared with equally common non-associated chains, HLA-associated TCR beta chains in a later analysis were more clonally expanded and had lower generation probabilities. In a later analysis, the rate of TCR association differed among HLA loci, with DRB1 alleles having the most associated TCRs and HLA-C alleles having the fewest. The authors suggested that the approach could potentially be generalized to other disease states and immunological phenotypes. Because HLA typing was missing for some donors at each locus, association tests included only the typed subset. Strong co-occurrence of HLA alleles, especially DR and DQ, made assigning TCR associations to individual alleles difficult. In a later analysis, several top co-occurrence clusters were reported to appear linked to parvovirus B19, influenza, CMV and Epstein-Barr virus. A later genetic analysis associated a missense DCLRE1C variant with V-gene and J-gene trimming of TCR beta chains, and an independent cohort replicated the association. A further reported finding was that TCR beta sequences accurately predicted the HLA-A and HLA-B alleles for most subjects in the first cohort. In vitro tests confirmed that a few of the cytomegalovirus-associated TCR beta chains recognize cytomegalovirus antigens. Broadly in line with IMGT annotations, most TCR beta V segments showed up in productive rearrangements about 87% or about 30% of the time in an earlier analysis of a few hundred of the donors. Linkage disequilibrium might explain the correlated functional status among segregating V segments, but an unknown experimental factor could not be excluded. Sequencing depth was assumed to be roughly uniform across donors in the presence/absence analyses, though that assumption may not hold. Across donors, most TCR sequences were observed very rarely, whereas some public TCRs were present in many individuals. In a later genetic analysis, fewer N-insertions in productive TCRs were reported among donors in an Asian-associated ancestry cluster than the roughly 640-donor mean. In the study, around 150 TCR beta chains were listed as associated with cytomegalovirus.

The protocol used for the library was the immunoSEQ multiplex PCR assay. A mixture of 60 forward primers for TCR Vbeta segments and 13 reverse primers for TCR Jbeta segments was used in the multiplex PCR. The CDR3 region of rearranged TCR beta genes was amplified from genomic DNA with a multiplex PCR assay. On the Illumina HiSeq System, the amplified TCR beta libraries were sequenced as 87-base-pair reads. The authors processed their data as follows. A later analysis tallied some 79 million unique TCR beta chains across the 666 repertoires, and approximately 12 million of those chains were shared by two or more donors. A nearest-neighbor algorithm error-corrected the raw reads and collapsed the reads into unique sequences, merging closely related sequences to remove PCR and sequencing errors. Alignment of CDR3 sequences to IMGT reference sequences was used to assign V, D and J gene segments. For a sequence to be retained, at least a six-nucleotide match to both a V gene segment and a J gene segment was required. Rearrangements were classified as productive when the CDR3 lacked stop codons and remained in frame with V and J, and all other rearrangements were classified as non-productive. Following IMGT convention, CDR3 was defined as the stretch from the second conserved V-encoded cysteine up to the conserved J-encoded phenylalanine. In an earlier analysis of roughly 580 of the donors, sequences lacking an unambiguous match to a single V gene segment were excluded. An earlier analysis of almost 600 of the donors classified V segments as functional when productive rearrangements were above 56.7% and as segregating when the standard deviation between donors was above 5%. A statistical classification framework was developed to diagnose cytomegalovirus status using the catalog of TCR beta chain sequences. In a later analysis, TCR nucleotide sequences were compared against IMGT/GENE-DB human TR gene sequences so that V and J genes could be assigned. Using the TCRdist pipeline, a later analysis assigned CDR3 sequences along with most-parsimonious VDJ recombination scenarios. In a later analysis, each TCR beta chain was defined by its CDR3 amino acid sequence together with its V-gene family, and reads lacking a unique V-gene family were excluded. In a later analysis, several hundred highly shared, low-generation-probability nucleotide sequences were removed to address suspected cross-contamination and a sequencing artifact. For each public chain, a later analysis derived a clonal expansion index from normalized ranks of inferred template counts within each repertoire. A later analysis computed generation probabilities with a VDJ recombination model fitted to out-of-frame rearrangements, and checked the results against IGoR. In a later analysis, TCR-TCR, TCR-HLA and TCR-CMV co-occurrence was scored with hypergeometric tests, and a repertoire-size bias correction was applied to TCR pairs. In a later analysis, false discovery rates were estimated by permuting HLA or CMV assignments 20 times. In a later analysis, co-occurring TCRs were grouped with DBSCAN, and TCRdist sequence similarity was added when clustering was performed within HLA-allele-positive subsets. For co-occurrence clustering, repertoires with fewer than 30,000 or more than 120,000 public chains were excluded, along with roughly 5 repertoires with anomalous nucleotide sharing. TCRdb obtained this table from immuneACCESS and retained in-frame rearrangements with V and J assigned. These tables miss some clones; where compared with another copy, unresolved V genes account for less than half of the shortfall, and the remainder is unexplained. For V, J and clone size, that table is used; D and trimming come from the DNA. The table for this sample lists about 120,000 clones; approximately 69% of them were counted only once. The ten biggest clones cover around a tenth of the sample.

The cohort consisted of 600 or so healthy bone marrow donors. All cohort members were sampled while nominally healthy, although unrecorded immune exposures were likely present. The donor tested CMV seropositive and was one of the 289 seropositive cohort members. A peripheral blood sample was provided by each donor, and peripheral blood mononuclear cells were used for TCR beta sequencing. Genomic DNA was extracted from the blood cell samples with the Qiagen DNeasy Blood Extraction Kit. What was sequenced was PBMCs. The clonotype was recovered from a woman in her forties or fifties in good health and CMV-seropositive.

The nucleotide sequence is TGTGCCAGCAGCCCCCCCGGGACAAAGTGGGCTGAAGCTTTCTTT. This is translated as CASSPPGTKWAEAFF. The rearranged segments are TRBV25-1 and TRBJ1-1, with TRBD1 tentatively as D gene (6 bases match). The V and J ends are trimmed by 6 bases and 6 bases, leaving 20 bases between them. From the cysteine up to the phenylalanine, the CDR3 has a length of 15 residues. Only the CDR3 part of the read is kept: 45 bases, read in frame from the first base. Via the germline V gene, CDR1 is MGHDK and CDR2 SYGVNS.